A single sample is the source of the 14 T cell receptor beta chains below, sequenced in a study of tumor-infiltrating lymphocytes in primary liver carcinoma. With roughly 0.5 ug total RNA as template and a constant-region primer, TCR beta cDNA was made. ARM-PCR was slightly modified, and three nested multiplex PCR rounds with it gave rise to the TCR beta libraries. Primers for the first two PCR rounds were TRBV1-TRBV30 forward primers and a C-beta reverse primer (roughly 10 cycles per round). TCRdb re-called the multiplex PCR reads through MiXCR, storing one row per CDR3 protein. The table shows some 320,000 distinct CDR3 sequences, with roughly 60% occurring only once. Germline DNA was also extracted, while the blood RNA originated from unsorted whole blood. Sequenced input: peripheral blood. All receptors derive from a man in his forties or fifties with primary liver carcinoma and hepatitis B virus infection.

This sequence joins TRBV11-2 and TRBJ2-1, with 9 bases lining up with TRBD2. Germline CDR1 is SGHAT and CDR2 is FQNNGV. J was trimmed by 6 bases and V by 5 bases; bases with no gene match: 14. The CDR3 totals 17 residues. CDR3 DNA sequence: TGTGCCAGCAGCACCGGGGAGGCTAGCGGGACTTTCAATGAGCAGTTCTTC. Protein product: CASSTGEASGTFNEQFF.

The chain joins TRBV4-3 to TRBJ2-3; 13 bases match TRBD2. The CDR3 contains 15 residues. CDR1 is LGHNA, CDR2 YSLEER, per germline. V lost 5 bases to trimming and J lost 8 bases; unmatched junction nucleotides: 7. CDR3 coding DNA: TGCGCCAGCAGCGAAGGACTAGCGGGAGAGGGTACGCAGTATTTT. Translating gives CASSEGLAGEGTQYF.

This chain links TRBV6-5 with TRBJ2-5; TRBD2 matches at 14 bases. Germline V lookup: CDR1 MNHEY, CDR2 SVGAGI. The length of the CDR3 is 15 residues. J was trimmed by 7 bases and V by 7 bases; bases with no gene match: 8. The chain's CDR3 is CASNQGLAGEGTQYF. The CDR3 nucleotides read TGTGCCAGCAATCAGGGACTAGCGGGAGAGGGGACCCAGTACTTC.

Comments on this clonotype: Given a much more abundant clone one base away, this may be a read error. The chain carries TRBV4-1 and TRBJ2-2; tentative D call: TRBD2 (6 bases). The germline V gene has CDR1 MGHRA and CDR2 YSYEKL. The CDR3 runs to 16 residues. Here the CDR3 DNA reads TGCGCCAGCAGCCAAGATCTACTAGCTTCCACCGGGAAGCTGTTTTTT. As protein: CASSQDLLASTGKLFF.

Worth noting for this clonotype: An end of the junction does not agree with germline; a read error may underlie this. CDR3 nucleotide sequence: TGTGCCACCGGTGATGACCCTGGCCTTGAGCAGTTCTTC. This encodes CATGDDPGLEQFF. The chain recombines TRBV24-1 with TRBJ2-1; D ambiguous. Germline-derived CDR1 and CDR2 are KGHDR and SFDVKD. The length of the CDR3 is 13 residues.

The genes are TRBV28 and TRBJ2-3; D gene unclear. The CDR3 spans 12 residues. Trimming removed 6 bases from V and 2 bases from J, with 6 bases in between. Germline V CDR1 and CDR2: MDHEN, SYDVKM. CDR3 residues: CASRGFTDTQYF. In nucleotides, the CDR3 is TGTGCCAGCAGGGGATTCACAGATACGCAGTATTTT.

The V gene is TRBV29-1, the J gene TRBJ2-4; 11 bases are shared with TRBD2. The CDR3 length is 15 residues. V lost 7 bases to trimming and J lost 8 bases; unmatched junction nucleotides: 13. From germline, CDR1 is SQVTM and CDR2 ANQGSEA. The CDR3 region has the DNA TGCAGCGCCGGAGGGACTAGCGGCCTCGGGGACATTCAGTACTTC. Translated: CSAGGTSGLGDIQYF.

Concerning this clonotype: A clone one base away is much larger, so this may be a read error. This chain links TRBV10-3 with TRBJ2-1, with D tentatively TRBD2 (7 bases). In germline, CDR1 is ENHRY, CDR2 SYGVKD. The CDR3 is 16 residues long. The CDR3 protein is CATSPGGRASDNEQFF. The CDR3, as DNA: TGTGCCACCAGTCCCGGGGGGCGGGCGTCGGACAATGAGCAGTTCTTC.

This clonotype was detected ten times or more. CDR3 residues: CSVAGGSTEAFF. CDR3 bases: TGCAGCGTCGCTGGTGGTAGCACTGAAGCTTTCTTT. The chain carries TRBV29-1 and TRBJ1-1; no clear D gene. Deletions cut 6 bases from V and 4 bases from J, with 12 bases between. This CDR3 is built from 12 residues. CDR1 and CDR2 (germline): SQVTM, ANQGSEA.

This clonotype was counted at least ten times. CDR3 DNA sequence: TGTGCCAGCAGTTTGATGATGAGCTCCTACAATGAGCAGTTCTTC. This encodes CASSLMMSSYNEQFF. This chain links TRBV12-3 or TRBV12-4 with TRBJ2-1; D is ambiguous. V shed 3 bases and J shed 0 bases, with 9 bases lying between them. The CDR3 is 15 amino acids.

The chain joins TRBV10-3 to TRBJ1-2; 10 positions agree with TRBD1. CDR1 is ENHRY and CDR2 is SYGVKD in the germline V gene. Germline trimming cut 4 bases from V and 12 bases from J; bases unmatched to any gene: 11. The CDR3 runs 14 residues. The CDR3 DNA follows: TGTGCCATCAGTGGCGGACAGGGGGTTGAAGACCACACCTTC. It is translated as CAISGGQGVEDHTF.

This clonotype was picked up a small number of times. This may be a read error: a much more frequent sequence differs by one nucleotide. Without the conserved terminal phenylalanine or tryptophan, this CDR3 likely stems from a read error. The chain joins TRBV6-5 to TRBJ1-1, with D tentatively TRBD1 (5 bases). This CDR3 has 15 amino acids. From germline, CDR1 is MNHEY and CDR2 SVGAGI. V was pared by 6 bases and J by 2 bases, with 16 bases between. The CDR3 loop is CASRRPGTVNTEAFS. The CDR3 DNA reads TGTGCCAGCAGGCGACCCGGGACGGTAAACACTGAAGCTTTCTCT.

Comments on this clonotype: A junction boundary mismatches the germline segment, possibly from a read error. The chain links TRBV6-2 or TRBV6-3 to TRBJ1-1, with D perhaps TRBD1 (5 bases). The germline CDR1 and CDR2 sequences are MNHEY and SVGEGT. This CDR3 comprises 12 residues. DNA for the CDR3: TGTGCCAACAGGCGGACTGGGACTGAAGCTATCTTT. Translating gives CANRRTGTEAIF.

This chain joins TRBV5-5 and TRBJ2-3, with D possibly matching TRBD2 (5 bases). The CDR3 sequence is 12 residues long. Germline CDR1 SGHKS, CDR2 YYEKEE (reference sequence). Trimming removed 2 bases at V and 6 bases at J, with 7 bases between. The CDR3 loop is CASSFGLDTQYF. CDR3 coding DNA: TGTGCCAGCAGCTTTGGACTCGATACGCAGTATTTT.